These T cell receptor beta chains were read from a single sample in a study of T cells after yellow fever vaccination. Using its own MiXCR run on the 5' RACE reads, TCRdb lists one record per CDR3 protein. This sample yields more than 110,000 distinct CDR3 sequences, of which less than 8.5% are seen a single time; more than 0.6% belongs to the top ten. This specimen consisted of CD4+ T cells sorted from PBMCs, obtained 10 days after the yellow fever booster vaccination. The source of these receptors is a man younger than 45 who received the YFV17D yellow fever vaccine. The CDR3 runs from the conserved cysteine through the conserved F or W. Each record gives: D gene, CDR3 length, J gene, clone size, V gene, CDR3 protein, CDR3 DNA. The D gene is left open where the match is weak. Expanded clones get a size class; other rows say once, few or many, or leave the size out.

>.|13|TRBJ2-2|many|TRBV5-1
CASSLKWTGELFF
TGCGCCAGCAGCTTAAAGTGGACCGGGGAGCTGTTTTTT
>.|13|TRBJ2-7|many|TRBV5-1
CASSLDTGLEQYF
TGCGCCAGCAGCTTGGACACCGGTTTGGAGCAGTACTTC
>.|13|TRBJ2-1|many|TRBV7-6
CASSLALSGEQFF
TGTGCCAGCAGCTTAGCTCTAAGTGGTGAGCAGTTCTTC
>.|12|TRBJ2-2|medium-sized|TRBV7-9
CASSLDTGELFF
TGTGCCAGCAGCTTGGACACCGGGGAGCTGTTTTTT
>.|14|TRBJ2-7|many|TRBV7-9
CASRLRQYHYEQYF
TGTGCCAGCAGGTTAAGACAGTACCATTACGAGCAGTACTTC
>.|15|TRBJ2-1|many|TRBV3-1
CASSQESAAYNEQFF
TGTGCCAGCAGCCAAGAGAGCGCTGCCTACAATGAGCAGTTCTTC
>.|14|TRBJ1-6|.|TRBV7-9
CASSFSNYNSPLHF
TGTGCCAGCAGCTTCAGTAATTATAATTCACCCCTCCACTTT
>TRBD1|12|TRBJ2-1|many|TRBV20-1
CSARTGPNEQFF
TGCAGTGCCAGGACAGGACCAAATGAGCAGTTCTTC
>.|16|TRBJ2-7|many|TRBV3-1
CASSQEHPGTQREQYF
TGTGCCAGCAGCCAAGAACACCCCGGGACTCAACGGGAGCAGTACTTC
>.|12|TRBJ2-7|many|TRBV5-1
CASSFPGDEQYF
TGCGCCAGCAGCTTCCCAGGGGACGAGCAGTACTTC
>.|11|TRBJ1-1|many|TRBV29-1
CSVAVAGSAFF
TGCAGCGTTGCCGTGGCAGGATCAGCTTTCTTT
>TRBD1|17|TRBJ2-7|many|TRBV28
CASSLWTGGASGDEQYF
TGTGCCAGCAGTCTCTGGACAGGGGGCGCTTCAGGGGACGAGCAGTACTTC
>.|14|TRBJ2-5|many|TRBV20-1
CSARAGSKVETQYF
TGCAGTGCTAGAGCAGGGAGTAAAGTGGAGACCCAGTACTTC
>.|11|TRBJ2-5|many|TRBV20-1
CSASSGETQYF
TGCAGTGCTAGTTCTGGGGAGACCCAGTACTTC
>TRBD2|12|TRBJ2-3|many|TRBV20-1
CSASPSGNAQYF
TGCAGTGCTAGCCCTAGCGGGAATGCGCAGTATTTT
>TRBD2|18|TRBJ2-3|many|TRBV11-2
CASSYSAGTNPRTDTQYF
TGTGCCAGCAGCTACAGTGCCGGGACTAACCCCCGCACAGATACGCAGTATTTT
>TRBD2|14|TRBJ2-3|many|TRBV9
CASSPELAGGAQYF
TGTGCCAGCAGCCCAGAACTAGCGGGAGGCGCGCAGTATTTT
>TRBD1|15|TRBJ2-7|many|TRBV5-1
CASSWASGTDYEQYF
TGCGCCAGCAGCTGGGCCTCCGGGACAGATTACGAGCAGTACTTC